This passage covers 5 T cell receptor beta chains from one sample sequenced in a study of blood T cell dynamics during melanoma immunotherapy. Data came from immunoSEQ multiplex PCR; TCRdb stores just in-frame clones and leaves some out. The sample carries about 13,000 clones, roughly 86% recorded once. Time point reported: pre-treatment baseline. Sample: blood, taken from a patient treated with checkpoint blockade. The source is a human donor with melanoma.

The chain is built from TRBV19 and TRBJ1-1; a possible D gene is TRBD1 (5 bases). From germline, CDR1 is LNHDA and CDR2 SQIVND (reference sequence). V was trimmed by 5 bases and J by 3 bases, leaving 10 bases between them. This CDR3 has 13 amino acids. In DNA form, the CDR3 reads TGTGCCAGTAGTCTCGGGACTTACACTGAAGCTTTCTTT. Translated: CASSLGTYTEAFF.

This chain uses TRBV5-5 with TRBJ1-1, with 7 bases fitting TRBD1. CDR1 is SGHKS and CDR2 is YYEKEE in the germline V gene (reference sequence). V gave up 4 bases and J gave up 6 bases; unmatched junction bases: 12. This CDR3 comprises 15 residues. This CDR3 is CASSPGQPGGPEAFF. The DNA for the CDR3 is TGTGCCAGCAGCCCGGGACAGCCGGGGGGGCCTGAAGCTTTCTTT.

V usage is TRBV7-2 and J usage is TRBJ2-7, with TRBD2 as a possible D gene (7 bases). Looked up from germline, CDR1 is SGHTA and CDR2 is FQGNSA. The V end was cut by 4 bases, the J end by 5 bases, with 18 bases between. The CDR3 has 15 amino acids. The DNA of the CDR3 is TGTGCCAGCAGCTCATCCCTCACGGGGGGCGACGAGCAGTACTTC. Protein sequence: CASSSSLTGGDEQYF. Filled out from reference TRBV7-2 and TRBJ2-7, the complete variable domain reads GAGVSQSPSNKVTEKGKDVELRCDPISGHTALYWYRQSLGQGLEFLIYFQGNSAPDKSGLPSDRFSAERTGGSVSTLTIQRTQQEDSAVYLCASSSSLTGGDEQYFGPGTRLTVT.

The gene calls are TRBV19 and TRBJ1-4; 7 bases are a match to TRBD1. Per germline, CDR1 LNHDA and CDR2 SQIVND (reference sequence). The CDR3 has 18 amino acids. With 5 bases clipped from V and 2 bases from J, the junction kept 14 bases outside the gene matches. Written as DNA, the CDR3 is TGTGCCAGTAGTCCGGGACAGAGGCTGTCGGAGACTAATGAAAAACTGTTTTTT. It codes for CASSPGQRLSETNEKLFF.

Points on this clone: A read error may account for a junction end that differs from germline. CDR3: CASSDSTQGSDEQFF. CDR3 nucleotide sequence: TGTGCCAGCAGTGACTCGACTCAGGGATCAGATGAGCAGTTCTTC. The rearrangement joins TRBV6-5 to TRBJ2-1; tentative D call: TRBD1 (5 bases). Germline V gives CDR1 MNHEY, CDR2 SVGAGI. The CDR3 sequence is 15 residues long.